What follows are 7 T cell receptor beta chains derived from one specimen sequenced in a study of blood T cells in healthy people across ages. Together with a sample-barcoded 5' primer, a J-beta primer mix was included in a second PCR lasting about 6 to 12 cycles. TCRdb re-called the 5' RACE reads with MiXCR, one entry per CDR3 protein. This sample carries 1.5 million to 2 million distinct CDR3 sequences, roughly 43% of them seen once, and the ten largest clones take about 21%. The sample taken for sequencing was blood. The receptors shown here come from a human donor in good health.

The chain carries TRBV2 and TRBJ1-2; TRBD1 aligns across 9 bases. CDR1 is SNHLY and CDR2 is FYNNEI in the germline V gene. The CDR3 covers 14 residues. Germline trimming cut 7 bases from V and 4 bases from J; bases unmatched to any gene: 7. This CDR3 reads CASTYRGRGYGYTF. The CDR3 DNA reads as TGTGCCAGCACTTACAGGGGGCGCGGCTATGGCTACACCTTC.

As regards this clonotype: This could be a read error, since a much larger clone is one nucleotide away. This sequence joins TRBV5-1 and TRBJ1-2, with D perhaps matching TRBD1 (6 bases). Germline V gene data show CDR1 as SGHRS and CDR2 as YFSETQ. The CDR3 sequence is 16 residues long. The ends were cut back, 0 bases at V and 1 base at J, with 13 bases in the middle. The CDR3 DNA reads as TGCGCCAGCAGCTTGGCCACCGGGACACTTAACTATGGCTACACCTTC. Protein product: CASSLATGTLNYGYTF.

This sequence joins TRBV28 and TRBJ2-4; perhaps TRBD2 as D (5 bases). Germline V gives CDR1 MDHEN, CDR2 SYDVKM. The CDR3 has 14 amino acids. V lost 10 bases, J lost 1 base, and 14 bases lay in between. DNA of the CDR3: TGTGCCATCTCCCCCTCGGGGGCCAAAAACATTCAGTACTTC. Translating gives CAISPSGAKNIQYF.

Points on this clonotype: Being one base from a much bigger clone, this may be a read error. The V and J genes are TRBV6-4 and TRBJ2-1; 7 bases line up with TRBD2. Looked up from germline, CDR1 is MRHNA and CDR2 is SNTAGT. This CDR3 is 13 amino acids long. DNA for the CDR3: TGTGCCCGCAGTGTTGGGGGGGGTAATGAGCAGTTCTTC. This sequence encodes CARSVGGGNEQFF.

This clonotype was detected once. A much larger clone sits a single nucleotide away, making a read error possible. The rearrangement joins TRBV29-1 to TRBJ2-6; a possible D gene is TRBD1 (5 bases). This CDR3 is 12 amino acids long. CDR1 and CDR2 from the germline V gene are SQVTM and ANQGSEA. The CDR3 loop is CSFSSGANVPTF. The CDR3 DNA reads TGCAGCTTCTCTTCTGGGGCCAACGTCCCGACTTTC.

This clonotype was seen more than once but under ten times. The V gene is TRBV7-2, the J gene TRBJ2-1; D unresolved. This CDR3 is 12 amino acids long. The ends were cut back, 4 bases at V and 6 bases at J, with 7 bases in the middle. Per the germline V gene, CDR1 is SGHTA and CDR2 is FQGNSA. The CDR3 DNA sequence: TGTGCCAGCAGCTCGAGCGTCAATGAGCAGTTCTTC. Protein product: CASSSSVNEQFF.

This chain connects TRBV20-1 to TRBJ2-3; TRBD2 matches at 9 bases. Germline-derived CDR1 and CDR2 are DFQATT and SNEGSKA (reference sequence). The CDR3 loop spans 14 amino acids. Trimming at V came to 2 bases and at J to 7 bases, leaving 7 bases not matched to a gene. CDR3 protein: CSARYSGGLNTQYF. As DNA, the CDR3 is TGCAGTGCTAGATATAGCGGGGGTTTGAATACGCAGTATTTT.